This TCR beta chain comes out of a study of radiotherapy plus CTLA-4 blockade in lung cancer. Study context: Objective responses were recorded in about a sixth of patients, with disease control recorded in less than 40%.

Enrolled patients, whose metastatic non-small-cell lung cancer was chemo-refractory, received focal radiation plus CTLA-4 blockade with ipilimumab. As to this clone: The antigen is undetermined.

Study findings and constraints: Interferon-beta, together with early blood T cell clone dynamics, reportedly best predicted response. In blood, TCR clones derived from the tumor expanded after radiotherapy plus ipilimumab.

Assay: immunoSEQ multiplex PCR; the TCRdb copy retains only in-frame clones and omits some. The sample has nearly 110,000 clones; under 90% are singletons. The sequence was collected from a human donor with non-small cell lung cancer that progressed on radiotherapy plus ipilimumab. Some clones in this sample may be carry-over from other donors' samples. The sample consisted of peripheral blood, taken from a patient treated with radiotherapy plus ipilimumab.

The CDR3 protein is CASGANWGEKLFF. In DNA, the CDR3 is TGTGCCAGCGGAGCCAACTGGGGGGAAAAACTGTTTTTT. V usage is TRBV6-5 and J usage is TRBJ1-4; D possibly corresponds to TRBD1 (5 bases). Germline V gene lookup returns CDR1 MNHEY and CDR2 SVGAGI. Between the trimmed V and J ends, which lost 8 bases and 8 bases, there was a span of 15 bases. The CDR3 loop spans 13 amino acids.